The source of this T cell receptor (beta chain) is a study of OX40 agonist ivuxolimab in advanced cancers. V was pared by 2 bases and J by 2 bases, with 18 bases between. Germline-derived CDR1 and CDR2 are SEHNR and FQNEAQ (reference sequence). This CDR3 is 17 amino acids long. Libraries were prepared by immunoSEQ multiplex PCR; TCRdb keeps only in-frame clonotypes and omits some of them. The data show some 14,000 clones, roughly 77% seen once. The chain recombines TRBV7-9 with TRBJ2-5; D possibly uses TRBD1 or TRBD2 (5 bases each). This clonotype was sampled from an adult with an advanced solid tumor such as melanoma, head and neck, liver or kidney cancer. Material: CD4+ or CD8+ T cells sorted from blood, obtained in a trial of the OX40 agonist ivuxolimab. CDR3 region: CASSLWRMSGQQETQYF. CDR3 sequence (DNA): TGTGCCAGCAGCTTATGGAGGATGAGCGGACAACAAGAGACCCAGTACTTC.